These 26 T cell receptor beta chains were all obtained from the same sample, sequenced in a study of cytomegalovirus exposure and HLA in healthy donors. PCR amplification relied on 60 Vbeta primers (plus 13 Jbeta primers). This table comes from immunoSEQ multiplex PCR, and its TCRdb copy is limited to in-frame clones, with some not included. The sample has roughly 150,000 clones, about 75% seen once; the top ten hold roughly 0.7%. The sequenced material came from PBMCs. Receptors were obtained from a male donor in good health and CMV-seronegative.

The chain is built from TRBV9 and TRBJ2-5; D unclear. This CDR3 has 14 amino acids. The V gene's germline CDR1 is SGDLS and CDR2 YYNGEE. Deletions cut 0 bases from V and 5 bases from J, with 11 bases between. CDR3 residues: CASSVETNRETQYF. The CDR3 DNA reads as TGTGCCAGCAGCGTAGAGACAAATAGGGAGACCCAGTACTTC.

The table lists this clone with a few counts. This chain connects TRBV4-2 to TRBJ2-5; TRBD2 aligns across 12 bases. This CDR3 comprises 18 residues. The V gene end was trimmed by 5 bases and the J gene end by 4 bases; junction bases not matched to a gene: 14. CDR1 and CDR2 from the germline V gene are LGHNA and YNFKEQ. CDR3 protein: CASSKTSGSSLVGETQYF. In DNA, the CDR3 is TGTGCCAGCAGCAAGACTAGCGGGAGCAGTTTAGTGGGAGAGACCCAGTACTTC.

This clone was seen only once. The CDR3 loop reads CASSQPGAPLYGYTF. CDR3 coding DNA: TGCGCCAGCAGCCAGCCAGGGGCCCCGCTCTATGGCTACACCTTC. The gene calls are TRBV4-1 and TRBJ1-2; tentative D call: TRBD1 (6 bases). The CDR3 covers 15 residues. Looked up from germline, CDR1 is MGHRA and CDR2 is YSYEKL. Trimming removed 3 bases from V and 4 bases from J, with 15 bases in between.

This chain joins TRBV5-1 and TRBJ2-3, with TRBD2 matching over 10 bases. Germline trimming cut 4 bases from V and 4 bases from J; bases unmatched to any gene: 9. CDR3 length equals 16 residues. The germline V gene has CDR1 SGHRS and CDR2 YFSETQ. The CDR3, as DNA: TGCGCCAGCAGCCCCGTCCCAGCGGGGGGGGCAGATACGCAGTATTTT. Amino acids: CASSPVPAGGADTQYF.

The chain combines TRBV14 with TRBJ1-4; 7 nucleotides match TRBD1. The CDR3 covers 13 residues. Unmatched junction bases numbered 5, after V lost 5 bases and J lost 8 bases. CDR1 is SGHDN and CDR2 is FVKESK in the germline V gene. CDR3 sequence reads: CASSWGQNEKLFF. DNA for the CDR3: TGTGCCAGCAGCTGGGGACAGAACGAAAAACTGTTTTTT.

Regarding this clone: One end of the junction fails to match germline, which may point to a read error. This rearrangement joins TRBV7-9 to TRBJ2-7; 7 bases map to TRBD1. The CDR3 runs to 14 residues. Germline V gene sequence: CDR1 SEHNR, CDR2 FQNEAQ (reference sequence). This CDR3 reads CSSSPDRVVAEQYF. In DNA form, the CDR3 reads TGTTCCAGCAGCCCAGACAGGGTGGTGGCCGAGCAGTACTTC. Based on the CDR3 plus reference TRBV7-9 and TRBJ2-7, the full variable domain is DTGVSQNPRHKITKRGQNVTFRCDPISEHNRLYWYRQTLGQGPEFLTYFQNEAQLEKSRLLSDRFSAERPKGSFSTLEIQRTEQGDSAMYLCSSSPDRVVAEQYFGPGTRLTVT.

The chain joins TRBV2 to TRBJ2-3; the match to TRBD2 covers 10 bases. V lost 0 bases, J lost 6 bases, and 6 bases stayed unmatched. CDR3 size: 16 residues. Germline CDR1 SNHLY, CDR2 FYNNEI. CDR3 bases: TGTGCCAGCAGTGAAGCTAGCGGGAGGCTTGTGGATACGCAGTATTTT. It codes for CASSEASGRLVDTQYF.

V and J are TRBV5-1 and TRBJ2-1; TRBD1 aligns across 7 bases. The CDR3 runs 15 residues. Germline V gene sequence: CDR1 SGHRS, CDR2 YFSETQ. V shed 4 bases, J shed 2 bases, and the junction held 6 bases outside the gene matches. The CDR3 is CASSDTGTAYNEQFF. For the CDR3, the DNA is TGCGCCAGCAGCGATACCGGGACAGCCTACAATGAGCAGTTCTTC.

This clone was recorded once. The chain joins TRBV5-1 to TRBJ2-5; 9 nucleotides match TRBD1. The assigned J gene may be wrong: the sequence end matches TRBJ2-7 better. The CDR3 is 15 amino acids. The germline V gene has CDR1 SGHRS and CDR2 YFSETQ. The DNA for the CDR3 is TGCGCCAGCAGCTCGACTGGGGACAGGGCCTACGAGCAGTACTTC. This translates into CASSSTGDRAYEQYF.

This chain joins TRBV9 and TRBJ2-2; 7 bases match TRBD1. Germline V CDR1 and CDR2: SGDLS, YYNGEE. The CDR3 contains 16 residues. After removal of 1 base from V and 0 bases from J, the junction contained 3 bases not matched to a gene. The CDR3 loop is CASSVRGTANTGELFF. The CDR3 DNA is TGTGCCAGCAGCGTAAGAGGGACAGCGAACACCGGGGAGCTGTTTTTT.

This clone has a single count. The J gene is TRBJ2-2, the V gene TRBV5-1; 9 positions match TRBD1. Germline lookup yields CDR1 SGHRS and CDR2 YFSETQ. V shed 4 bases, J shed 6 bases, and the junction held 10 bases outside the gene matches. The CDR3 sequence is 16 residues long. CDR3 nucleotide sequence: TGCGCCAGCAGCATATCCGGGACAGGGTGGGCCGGGGAGCTGTTTTTT. This translates into CASSISGTGWAGELFF.

The CDR3 sequence is CASSPGQGGRQPQHF. CDR3 nucleotides: TGTGCCAGCAGTCCGGGACAGGGGGGGCGTCAGCCCCAGCATTTT. The rearrangement uses TRBV2 and TRBJ1-5, with 11 bases fitting TRBD1. This CDR3 spans 15 amino acids. CDR1 SNHLY and CDR2 FYNNEI come from the germline V gene. With 5 bases clipped from V and 6 bases from J, the junction kept 6 bases outside the gene matches.

The chain links TRBV25-1 to TRBJ2-2; 10 bases are a match to TRBD2. The germline gives CDR1 MGHDK, CDR2 SYGVNS. CDR3 length: 15 residues. V lost 6 bases to trimming and J lost 6 bases; unmatched junction nucleotides: 7. The DNA for the CDR3 is TGTGCCAGCAGCCCTAGCGGGAGTTGGTCCGGGGAGCTGTTTTTT. Protein product: CASSPSGSWSGELFF. The entire variable domain, with the rest obtained from reference TRBV25-1 and TRBJ2-2, is as follows: EADIYQTPRYLVIGTGKKITLECSQTMGHDKMYWYQQDPGMELHLIHYSYGVNSTEKGDLSSESTVSRIRTEHFPLTLESARPSHTSQYLCASSPSGSWSGELFFGEGSRLTVL.

The V and J genes are TRBV19 and TRBJ1-4, with D possibly TRBD1 on 6 matching bases. The CDR3 length is 14 residues. From germline, CDR1 is LNHDA and CDR2 SQIVND (reference sequence). Trimming shortened V by 7 bases and J by 8 bases, and 17 bases separated the two germline ends. The DNA of the CDR3 is TGTGCCAGTATGTCCCCAGGGGCACACGAAAAACTGTTTTTT. This translates into CASMSPGAHEKLFF.

The chain joins TRBV7-9 to TRBJ2-2; 8 nucleotides match TRBD2. The germline V gene encodes CDR1 SEHNR and CDR2 FQNEAQ (reference sequence). With V trimmed by 10 bases and J by 0 bases, 10 bases remained unmatched. The CDR3 sequence is 16 residues long. CDR3 DNA sequence: TGTGCCACCTCATACGGGGGGGGAACGAACACCGGGGAGCTGTTTTTT. Protein sequence: CATSYGGGTNTGELFF.

The V gene is TRBV7-9, the J gene TRBJ1-4, with D possibly matching TRBD1 (5 bases). The CDR3 has 15 amino acids. The V end lost 5 bases, the J end lost 8 bases, and 18 bases lay between the germline ends. CDR1 is SEHNR and CDR2 is FQNEAQ in the germline V gene (reference sequence). The CDR3 nucleotides read TGTGCCAGCAGCAGCCGACAGTTCCTAATGGAAAAACTGTTTTTT. This encodes CASSSRQFLMEKLFF.

J is TRBJ2-1 and V is TRBV5-1; TRBD2 agrees at 11 bases. This CDR3 spans 16 amino acids. Germline CDR1 SGHRS, CDR2 YFSETQ. V was clipped by 4 bases and J by 4 bases; unmatched bases: 7. This CDR3 reads CASSEMTSGTYNEQFF. CDR3 nucleotide sequence: TGCGCCAGCAGCGAAATGACTAGCGGGACATACAATGAGCAGTTCTTC.

Of note for this clone: A junction boundary mismatches the germline segment, possibly from a read error. V and J are TRBV7-9 and TRBJ1-6, with a possible D match to TRBD1 (6 bases). The germline V gene encodes CDR1 SEHNR and CDR2 FQNEAQ (reference sequence). The CDR3 contains 19 residues. The CDR3 protein is CSSSLAGGAPGSYNSPLHF. As DNA, the CDR3 is TGTTCCAGCAGCTTAGCGGGGGGGGCCCCCGGCTCCTATAATTCACCCCTCCACTTT.

This clone was seen once. The V call is TRBV15, the J call TRBJ1-2; a possible D gene is TRBD1 (6 bases). V was shortened by 5 bases and J by 1 base, with 11 bases between the two germline ends. This CDR3 comprises 14 residues. CDR1 LNHNV and CDR2 YYDKDF come from the germline V gene (reference sequence). The CDR3 region is CATSFRTDNYGYTF. Written as DNA, the CDR3 is TGTGCCACCAGCTTCCGGACAGATAACTATGGCTACACCTTC. The entire variable domain, with the rest obtained from reference TRBV15 and TRBJ1-2, is as follows: DAMVIQNPRYQVTQFGKPVTLSCSQTLNHNVMYWYQQKSSQAPKLLFHYYDKDFNNEADTPDNFQSRRPNTSFCFLDIRSPGLGDTAMYLCATSFRTDNYGYTFGSGTRLTVV.

V and J are TRBV6-5 and TRBJ1-6, with TRBD1 as a possible D gene (5 bases). Per germline, CDR1 MNHEY and CDR2 SVGAGI. Trimming removed 6 bases at V and 10 bases at J, with 13 bases between. The CDR3 contains 13 residues. The CDR3 region is CASREGRGSPLHF. CDR3 DNA: TGTGCCAGCAGGGAAGGACGGGGGTCACCCCTCCACTTT.

This clone was recorded only once. The chain couples TRBV20-1 to TRBJ2-7; no definite D call. Germline values: CDR1 DFQATT, CDR2 SNEGSKA (reference sequence). The CDR3 loop spans 11 amino acids. The ends were cut back, 6 bases at V and 3 bases at J, with 9 bases in the middle. The CDR3 reads CSAVPSYEQYF. CDR3 bases: TGCAGTGCCGTACCTAGCTACGAGCAGTACTTC.

The V and J genes are TRBV6-1 and TRBJ2-7; TRBD2 matches 13 bases. The V gene end was trimmed by 3 bases and the J gene end by 2 bases; junction bases not matched to a gene: 1. The CDR3 sequence is 15 residues long. Germline assignment: CDR1 MNHNS and CDR2 SASEGT. The CDR3 spells CASSEGTSGTYEQYF. CDR3 bases: TGTGCCAGCAGTGAGGGGACTAGCGGGACCTACGAGCAGTACTTC.

The V call is TRBV5-8, the J call TRBJ1-1; TRBD1 aligns across 8 bases. Germline V lookup: CDR1 SGHTS, CDR2 YDEGEE. The CDR3 is 17 residues long. After removal of 2 bases from V and 1 base from J, the junction contained 10 bases not matched to a gene. The DNA for the CDR3 is TGTGCCAGCAGCTTTCGACAGGGGCAGAAAGGGAACACTGAAGCTTTCTTT. Its translation is CASSFRQGQKGNTEAFF.

V is TRBV6-5 and J is TRBJ2-5; 8 nucleotides match TRBD2. The J segment lost 5 bases and the V segment lost 7 bases, leaving 9 bases of the junction unmatched. This CDR3 contains 14 residues. Germline V gene data show CDR1 as MNHEY and CDR2 as SVGAGI. This chain's CDR3 is CASKSGGRGETQYF. The CDR3 DNA reads as TGTGCCAGCAAATCGGGGGGGCGCGGGGAGACCCAGTACTTC.

V and J are TRBV7-3 and TRBJ2-1, with 11 bases identical to TRBD1. The junction had 7 bases not matched to a gene; V was cut back by 4 bases and J by 5 bases. CDR3 size: 16 residues. CDR1 and CDR2 from the germline V gene are SGHTA and FQGTGA. The CDR3 loop reads CASSSGQGAADNEQFF. The DNA of the CDR3 is TGTGCCAGCAGCTCTGGACAGGGGGCCGCTGACAATGAGCAGTTCTTC.

The chain joins TRBV30 to TRBJ1-5; a weak D match, TRBD1 (6 bases). Looked up from germline, CDR1 is GTSNPN and CDR2 is SVGIG (reference sequence). Trimming shortened V by 0 bases and J by 0 bases, and 24 bases separated the two germline ends. CDR3 length: 20 amino acids. CDR3 sequence (DNA): TGTGCCTGGAGTGTACTTTTGGCCGGGGGGCACCTCTATAGCAATCAGCCCCAGCATTTT. It encodes CAWSVLLAGGHLYSNQPQHF.